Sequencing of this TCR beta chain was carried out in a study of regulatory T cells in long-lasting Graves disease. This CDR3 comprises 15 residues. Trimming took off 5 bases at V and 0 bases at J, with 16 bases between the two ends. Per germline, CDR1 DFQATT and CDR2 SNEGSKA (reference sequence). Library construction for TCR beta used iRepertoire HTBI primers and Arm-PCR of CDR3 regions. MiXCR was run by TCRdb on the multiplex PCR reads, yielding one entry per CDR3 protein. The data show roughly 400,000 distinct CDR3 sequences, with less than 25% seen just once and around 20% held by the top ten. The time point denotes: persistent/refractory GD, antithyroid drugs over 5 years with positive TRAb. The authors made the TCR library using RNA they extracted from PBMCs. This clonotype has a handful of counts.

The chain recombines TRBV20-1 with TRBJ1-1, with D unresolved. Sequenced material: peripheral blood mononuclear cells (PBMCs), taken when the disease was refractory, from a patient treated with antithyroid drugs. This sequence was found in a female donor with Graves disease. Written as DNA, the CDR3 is TGCAGTGCTCCTCCCTCGCAGACCTTGAACACTGAAGCTTTCTTT. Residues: CSAPPSQTLNTEAFF.